This is a list of T cell receptor beta chains from one sample in a study of CD8 T cells in ankylosing spondylitis. MiXCR, run by TCRdb on the 5' RACE reads, gives a single entry per CDR3 protein. The sample comprises approximately 130,000 distinct CDR3 sequences, roughly 9% of which are singletons, and approximately 3.6% rests with the top ten. Sequencing input: blood, either unsorted or a sorted T cell fraction (not recorded which). These receptors were collected from a male donor with ankylosing spondylitis or in good health (not recorded which). CDR3s include the opening cysteine and the closing phenylalanine or tryptophan. Fields, in order: J gene, D gene, V gene, CDR3 protein. The D gene is left open where the match is weak.

TRBJ2-1 | - | TRBV5-1 | CASSWGNQRANEQFF
TRBJ2-3 | TRBD1 | TRBV29-1 | CSVGTGGDADTQYF
TRBJ2-2 | - | TRBV20-1 | CSARDPGRATGELFF
TRBJ2-3 | TRBD2 | TRBV30 | CAWSSGGGRADTQYF
TRBJ2-1 | - | TRBV20-1 | CSAIAPGEGNEQFF
TRBJ2-3 | TRBD2 | TRBV11-2 | CASSLDPLAGSQETQYF
TRBJ2-3 | - | TRBV25-1 | CASSGGKTYTDTQYF
TRBJ2-5 | - | TRBV7-8 | CASSPSHGDQETQYF
TRBJ2-3 | TRBD2 | TRBV12-3/TRBV12-4 | CASSKTSADTQYF
TRBJ1-1 | - | TRBV7-9 | CASRPQGNTEAFF
TRBJ2-1 | TRBD2 | TRBV20-1 | CSALRASGRAYNEQFF
TRBJ2-1 | - | TRBV20-1 | CSGEAVSYNEQFF
TRBJ1-5 | - | TRBV12-3/TRBV12-4 | CASRFGDQPQHF
TRBJ1-3 | - | TRBV28 | CASRGFSGNTIYF
TRBJ1-4 | - | TRBV20-1 | CSASVRDEKLFF
TRBJ2-5 | - | TRBV20-1 | CSARPQIETQYF
TRBJ2-3 | - | TRBV7-6 | CASSLWTGTDTQYF
TRBJ2-7 | - | TRBV5-1 | CASSLYSQIPYEQYF
TRBJ2-2 | - | TRBV12-1 | CASSPTQGHTGELFF
TRBJ2-3 | - | TRBV29-1 | CSVELAGSDTQYF
TRBJ2-1 | - | TRBV20-1 | CSASGRLYGRGYNEQFF
TRBJ2-5 | - | TRBV7-6 | CASSPRPPETQYF
TRBJ2-6 | TRBD1 | TRBV5-1 | CASSLGQGASGANVLTF
TRBJ1-2 | - | TRBV4-3 | CASSQVPGRDGYTF
TRBJ2-5 | TRBD1 | TRBV5-1 | CASSLGADRGWETQYF
TRBJ1-2 | - | TRBV5-1 | CASSLEGESYTF
TRBJ2-3 | - | TRBV3-1 | CASSRQDRDTDTQYF
TRBJ2-5 | - | TRBV4-3 | CASSQDSGRKTQYF
TRBJ2-7 | TRBD2 | TRBV5-1 | CASSYRLAGEIYEQYF
TRBJ2-3 | TRBD2 | TRBV20-1 | CSARDLFSGRAGDTQYF
TRBJ2-1 | - | TRBV20-1 | CSASGGPSYNEQFF
TRBJ2-3 | TRBD2 | TRBV9 | CASSAGLAGAASTDTQYF
TRBJ1-3 | - | TRBV5-1 | CASSGKGDSTIYF
TRBJ2-1 | TRBD2 | TRBV6-4 | CASSVSGRYNEQFF
TRBJ1-1 | TRBD1 | TRBV20-1 | CSARTGENTEAFF
TRBJ1-5 | - | TRBV4-2 | CASSQEPSSALGQPQHF
TRBJ2-5 | - | TRBV5-1 | CASRRDNFYQETQYF
TRBJ2-7 | TRBD2 | TRBV7-2 | CASSLTSGSIGSYEQYF
TRBJ1-2 | TRBD1 | TRBV20-1 | CSASLAGGGYGYTF
TRBJ1-4 | - | TRBV5-1 | CASSFGEGFEKLFF
TRBJ2-7 | - | TRBV21-1 | CASSKGTGGDEQYF
TRBJ2-1 | TRBD1 | TRBV30 | CAWGGQGYNEQFF
TRBJ2-7 | TRBD2 | TRBV20-1 | CSAKGPTGGLYEQYF
TRBJ2-5 | - | TRBV29-1 | CSVGRENQETQYF
TRBJ2-5 | - | TRBV18 | CASSFTGSVETQYF
TRBJ1-5 | - | TRBV21-1 | CASSKSSFSNQPQHF
TRBJ2-7 | TRBD1 | TRBV7-2 | CASSLHPGGGYEQYF
TRBJ2-2 | TRBD2 | TRBV6-1 | CASRWTSGNTGELFF
TRBJ1-5 | - | TRBV5-6 | CASSLRGALNQPQHF
TRBJ1-2 | TRBD1 | TRBV18 | CAGRRDSSNYGYTF
TRBJ2-7 | - | TRBV27 | CASSSFGSYEQYF